This passage covers 22 T cell receptor beta chains from one sample sequenced in a study of beta chain features in type 1 diabetes (dated by TCRdb to between 2018 and 2020). The library was generated by the immunoSEQ multiplex PCR assay. The entire isolated RNA was reverse transcribed using the High Capacity cDNA Reverse Transcription Kit, and thus expressed TCRB transcripts were sequenced. In TCRdb, the immuneACCESS table is reduced to in-frame sequences with V and J assigned. These tables do not hold every clone; where another copy was compared, an unresolved V gene accounts for under half, and the others remain unexplained. This sample has 250,000 to 350,000 clones in its table, and 11% to 15% of those were observed once. The top ten clonotypes cover over 5.5% of the sample. Material for sequencing was central memory CD4+ T cells from blood. These receptors originate from a man younger than 40 in good health.

This clone showed up many times. The V call is TRBV30, the J call TRBJ2-6; D gene unclear. Trimming pared 0 bases from V and 4 bases from J, leaving 7 bases between. The germline gives CDR1 GTSNPN, CDR2 SVGIG (reference sequence). CDR3 length: 14 amino acids. The CDR3 nucleotides read TGTGCCTGGAGTGTCGACCTCGGGGCCAACGTCCTGACTTTC. It translates to CAWSVDLGANVLTF.

The chain is built from TRBV4-3 and TRBJ1-2; a possible D gene is TRBD1 (5 bases). CDR1 is LGHNA, CDR2 YSLEER, per germline. V lost 0 bases and J lost 4, with 9 bases in between. The CDR3 loop spans 14 amino acids. The CDR3, as DNA: TGCGCCAGCAGCCAAGACGAGGGGTCCTATGGCTACACCTTC. Translation: CASSQDEGSYGYTF.

This clone has a count of ten or more. This sequence joins TRBV7-2 and TRBJ2-7; 8 bases fit TRBD1. The J segment lost 2 bases and the V segment lost 5 bases, leaving 8 bases of the junction unmatched. Germline V gene lookup returns CDR1 SGHTA and CDR2 FQGNSA. The CDR3 loop spans 15 amino acids. The CDR3 DNA reads as TGTGCCAGCAGCCAAGGGGGACAGGTGACCTACGAGCAGTACTTC. It yields the protein CASSQGGQVTYEQYF.

This clone has only a few counts. The chain joins TRBV9 to TRBJ2-1, with 7 bases fitting TRBD2. The CDR3 totals 14 residues. Germline CDR1 is SGDLS and CDR2 is YYNGEE. After removal of 4 bases from V and 5 bases from J, the junction contained 6 bases not matched to a gene. The CDR3 protein is CASSRRGGDNEQFF. The CDR3 bases are TGTGCCAGCAGCAGGAGGGGAGGGGACAATGAGCAGTTCTTC. Full variable domain (remainder filled in from reference TRBV9 and TRBJ2-1): DSGVTQTPKHLITATGQRVTLRCSPRSGDLSVYWYQQSLDQGLQFLIQYYNGEERAKGNILERFSAQQFPDLHSELNLSSLELGDSALYFCASSRRGGDNEQFFGPGTRLTVL.

The chain recombines TRBV19 with TRBJ2-1; D call uncertain. In germline, CDR1 is LNHDA, CDR2 SQIVND (reference sequence). V lost 3 bases to trimming and J lost 12 bases, with 12 bases between them. CDR3 size: 12 residues. CDR3 in DNA: TGTGCCAGTAGTATGGGAACTACCGGGCAGTTCTTC. It is translated as CASSMGTTGQFF.

This chain connects TRBV5-5 to TRBJ2-6; D possibly corresponds to TRBD2 (5 bases). V lost 4 bases, J lost 0 bases, and 14 bases lay in between. CDR3 length: 17 amino acids. CDR1 SGHKS and CDR2 YYEKEE come from the germline V gene (reference sequence). CDR3 coding DNA: TGTGCCAGCAGCCTGGCCCCCGAGGGCTCTGGGGCCAACGTCCTGACTTTC. This sequence encodes CASSLAPEGSGANVLTF.

This clone was counted between two and nine times. The chain is built from TRBV27 and TRBJ2-2; 12 bases match TRBD1. The CDR3 totals 17 residues. The V gene end was trimmed by 5 bases and the J gene end by 4 bases; junction bases not matched to a gene: 8. Germline loops: CDR1 MNHEY, CDR2 SMNVEV (reference sequence). The CDR3 spells CASSAPGQGAGTGELFF. The DNA for the CDR3 is TGTGCCAGCAGTGCGCCGGGACAGGGGGCCGGCACCGGGGAGCTGTTTTTT.

The chain combines TRBV5-6 with TRBJ2-1, with D unresolved. V lost 1 base and J 1 base, leaving 12 bases between the germline ends. This CDR3 region has 16 residues. The germline CDR1 and CDR2 sequences are SGHDT and YYEEEE. CDR3 DNA sequence: TGTGCCAGCAGCTTGTTAGGGCCTCAATCCTACAATGAGCAGTTCTTC. Protein product: CASSLLGPQSYNEQFF.

This clone was detected only a few times. The chain recombines TRBV9 with TRBJ2-1; 10 nucleotides agree with TRBD2. This CDR3 has 15 amino acids. CDR1 SGDLS and CDR2 YYNGEE come from the germline V gene. V trimming: 0 bases; J trimming: 10 bases; junction bases outside the gene matches: 7. CDR3 in DNA: TGTGCCAGCAGCGTAGCAGCGGGGGGGCCTGGAGAGCAGTTCTTC. It codes for CASSVAAGGPGEQFF.

For the CDR3, the DNA is TGTGCCAGCAGGCATCAGTCGGGAAAACTGTTTTTT. This translates into CASRHQSGKLFF. The genes are TRBV6-1 and TRBJ1-4; no clear D. Germline assignment: CDR1 MNHNS and CDR2 SASEGT. The CDR3 consists of 12 residues. The V end was cut by 6 bases, the J end by 10 bases, with 12 bases between.

V gene TRBV9 combines with J gene TRBJ1-2, with 8 bases identical to TRBD1. Germline trimming cut 4 bases from V and 5 bases from J; bases unmatched to any gene: 10. From germline, CDR1 is SGDLS and CDR2 YYNGEE. The length of the CDR3 is 15 residues. The CDR3 spells CASSLQGVSFYGYTF. The CDR3 DNA sequence: TGTGCCAGCAGCTTACAGGGGGTGAGCTTTTATGGCTACACCTTC.

This clone has only a few counts. The rearrangement links TRBV5-6 to TRBJ1-5; the D is unclear. The V end lost 1 base, the J end lost 8 bases, and 10 bases lay between the germline ends. Looked up from germline, CDR1 is SGHDT and CDR2 is YYEEEE. This CDR3 contains 13 residues. CDR3: CASSLTGSKPQHF. CDR3 in DNA: TGTGCCAGCAGCTTGACGGGCTCTAAGCCCCAGCATTTT.

The chain combines TRBV5-6 with TRBJ2-3, with D unresolved. The V gene's germline CDR1 is SGHDT and CDR2 YYEEEE. V lost 1 base, J lost 5 bases, and 5 bases lay in between. The CDR3 covers 12 residues. As DNA, the CDR3 is TGTGCCAGCAGCTTGCGGAGAGATACGCAGTATTTT. Amino acids: CASSLRRDTQYF.

At least ten counts were recorded for this clone. This same CDR3 is encoded by further DNA sequences in the sample. V usage is TRBV10-3 and J usage is TRBJ2-3; D is undetermined. V lost 4 bases, J lost 3 bases, and 2 bases lay in between. There are 11 residues in the CDR3. The V gene's germline CDR1 is ENHRY and CDR2 SYGVKD. The CDR3 DNA sequence: TGTGCCATCAGTGGGACAGATACGCAGTATTTT. Translated: CAISGTDTQYF.

This clone was counted a few times. V is TRBV5-1 and J is TRBJ2-5; 9 bases align to TRBD1. CDR1 SGHRS and CDR2 YFSETQ come from the germline V gene. The V gene end was trimmed by 0 bases and the J gene end by 4 bases; junction bases not matched to a gene: 7. There are 16 residues in the CDR3. CDR3 amino acids: CASSLEGTGHRETQYF. The DNA for the CDR3 is TGCGCCAGCAGCTTGGAAGGGACAGGGCACCGAGAGACCCAGTACTTC.

This clone was seen only a few times. The genes are TRBV5-1 and TRBJ1-1; 7 bases align to TRBD1. Losses at the gene ends were 6 bases for V and 8 bases for J; bases not matched to a gene: 7. The CDR3 has 12 residues. CDR1 and CDR2 from the germline V gene are SGHRS and YFSETQ. CDR3 coding DNA: TGCGCCAGCAAATTGGGGACAGAAGAAGCTTTCTTT. Translated, it gives CASKLGTEEAFF. The complete variable domain, with remaining parts taken from reference TRBV5-1 and TRBJ1-1, reads KAGVTQTPRYLIKTRGQQVTLSCSPISGHRSVSWYQQTPGQGLQFLFEYFSETQRNKGNFPGRFSGRQFSNSRSEMNVSTLELGDSALYLCASKLGTEEAFFGQGTRLTVV.

This clone occurred many times. The rearrangement links TRBV7-9 to TRBJ2-1, with 7 bases matching TRBD2. V lost 5 bases, J lost 4 bases, and 11 bases stayed unmatched. The germline CDR1 and CDR2 sequences are SEHNR and FQNEAQ (reference sequence). The CDR3 totals 16 residues. CDR3 in amino acids: CASSPRPAGEYNEQFF. The CDR3 DNA reads TGTGCCAGCAGCCCAAGGCCCGCGGGAGAGTACAATGAGCAGTTCTTC.

The chain combines TRBV4-2 with TRBJ2-3; the D gene could be TRBD1 or TRBD2 (5 bases each). The CDR3 totals 15 residues. Germline lookup yields CDR1 LGHNA and CDR2 YNFKEQ. V was pared by 7 bases and J by 0 bases, with 14 bases between. CDR3 nucleotides: TGTGCCAGCAACGGGGCCAGGTTTAGCACAGATACGCAGTATTTT. Translating gives CASNGARFSTDTQYF.

The genes are TRBV19 and TRBJ1-1; D is unclear. Germline V CDR1 and CDR2: LNHDA, SQIVND (reference sequence). CDR3 length: 11 residues. The germline V and J ends were trimmed by 4 bases and 14 bases, with 14 bases remaining between them. CDR3 protein: CASSRENTLFF. In DNA form, the CDR3 reads TGTGCCAGTAGTAGGGAGAACACCTTATTCTTT.

This clone was seen a handful of times. The gene calls are TRBV7-2 and TRBJ2-7; 8 bases map to TRBD2. The V gene end was trimmed by 1 base and the J gene end by 6 bases; junction bases not matched to a gene: 8. CDR3 length: 15 amino acids. Germline CDR1 reads SGHTA; CDR2 reads FQGNSA. The CDR3 sequence is CASSLVVSGTSEQYV. For the CDR3, the DNA is TGTGCCAGCAGCTTAGTTGTTAGCGGGACCTCCGAGCAGTACGTC.

This chain connects TRBV5-6 to TRBJ2-6; no reliable D call. V gave up 1 base and J gave up 5 bases, with 10 bases separating them. This CDR3 has 15 residues. Per the germline V gene, CDR1 is SGHDT and CDR2 is YYEEEE. CDR3 protein: CASSLWQLRANVLTF. The CDR3 nucleotides are TGTGCCAGCAGCTTGTGGCAGTTAAGGGCCAACGTCCTGACTTTC.

V is TRBV5-4 and J is TRBJ1-3; D gene uncertain. Trimming took 4 bases from V and 2 from J, leaving 16 bases between them. Germline V gene data show CDR1 as SGHNT and CDR2 as YYREEE (reference sequence). CDR3 length: 16 residues. CDR3 sequence reads: CASSASTSRTGNTIYF. In DNA, the CDR3 is TGTGCCAGCAGCGCCTCTACAAGTCGAACTGGAAACACCATATATTTT. The complete variable domain, with remaining parts taken from reference TRBV5-4 and TRBJ1-3, reads ETGVTQSPTHLIKTRGQQVTLRCSSQSGHNTVSWYQQALGQGPQFIFQYYREEENGRGNFPPRFSGLQFPNYSSELNVNALELDDSALYLCASSASTSRTGNTIYFGEGSWLTVV.